This entry concerns a single T cell receptor (beta chain). Study processing details: Using reference gene primer amplification, nucleated cell counts were estimated. TCRdb keeps only in-frame clones here, not all; method: immunoSEQ multiplex PCR. Clone size and the V and J calls come from that table; the DNA yielded D and trimming. The sample records about half a million clones, approximately 83% being singletons. Trimming stripped 0 bases from V and 0 bases from J, with 14 bases between. The CDR3 extends over 18 amino acids. Germline CDR1 LNHNV, CDR2 YYDKDF (reference sequence). This record belongs to a study of blood T cell repertoires in COVID-19. Across the whole study: T cells, B-cell-depleted T cells, or PBMCs supplied cDNA or gDNA.

The specimen sequenced was peripheral blood. The rearrangement links TRBV15 to TRBJ2-2, with a possible D match to TRBD2 (5 bases). The sequence was obtained from a human donor in a cohort sampled during active COVID-19. This CDR3 reads CATSRDLASLSNTGELFF. CDR3 DNA sequence: TGTGCCACCAGCAGAGATTTGGCTAGCCTATCGAACACCGGGGAGCTGTTTTTT.